This T cell receptor (beta chain) was sequenced during a study of shared clonotypes between healthy human individuals. Study-wide background: Participating donors consisted of a couple of women and a few men aged 18 to 49. General study points: A limitation of the genetic and exposure-history diversity represented arose from few donors.

All the donors were Caucasian adults who lived in Nashville, Tennessee. Genomic DNA for unsorted samples was obtained from around 97 million PBMCs. Of note for this clone: Its matching antigen is unknown.

V shed 8 bases and J 1 base; nucleotides not matched to a gene: 4. CDR1 SNHLY and CDR2 FYNNEI come from the germline V gene. There are 13 residues in the CDR3. Libraries were prepared by immunoSEQ multiplex PCR; TCRdb keeps only in-frame clonotypes and omits some of them. Counted here are 470,000 or so clones, approximately 81% occurring once; the ten biggest clones make up roughly 13%. This receptor was obtained from a middle-aged woman in good health. Some clones in this sample may be carry-over from other donors' samples. Sequenced sample: PBMCs. This chain connects TRBV2 to TRBJ1-1; 7 positions agree with TRBD1. The CDR3 nucleotides are TGTGCCAGCCGGGGACAGAGGAACACTGAAGCTTTCTTT. Amino acids: CASRGQRNTEAFF. Combining the CDR3 with reference TRBV2 and TRBJ1-1 gives the whole variable domain EPEVTQTPSHQVTQMGQEVILRCVPISNHLYFYWYRQILGQKVEFLVSFYNNEISEKSEIFDDQFSVERPDGSNFTLKIRSTKLEDSAMYFCASRGQRNTEAFFGQGTRLTVV.